The 31 T cell receptor beta chains in this list originate from one sample, sequenced in a study of T cells in Graves' hyperthyroidism and ophthalmopathy. Amplified TCR beta CDR3 regions came from RNA transcripts. During a first-round RT-PCR of the TCR CDR3, the HTBI primer set was used. Each CDR3 protein is one row after TCRdb ran MiXCR on the multiplex PCR reads. The table lists more than 500,000 distinct CDR3 sequences, about 45% of them singletons. Sequencing was done on a sample of peripheral blood or thyroid tissue (not recorded which). Source of these receptors: an adult woman with Graves' disease, either hyperthyroidism or ophthalmopathy (not recorded which).

This rearrangement joins TRBV9 to TRBJ1-2; D not resolved. Germline-derived CDR1 and CDR2 are SGDLS and YYNGEE. The CDR3 runs 14 residues. With 3 bases removed from V and 7 bases from J, the gap between germline ends came to 16 bases. Here the CDR3 DNA reads TGTGCCAGCAGCGCATCAGGACGAGGCGGTGGCTACACCTTC. Encoded protein: CASSASGRGGGYTF.

The V call is TRBV2, the J call TRBJ1-1; D remains unclear. This CDR3 has 10 residues. Trimming removed 7 bases at V and 7 bases at J, with 7 bases between. Per the germline V gene, CDR1 is SNHLY and CDR2 is FYNNEI. CDR3 sequence (DNA): TGTGCCAGCATGGCCGTTGAAGCTTTCTTT. This codes for CASMAVEAFF.

This clonotype was counted ten times or more. The rearrangement joins TRBV5-1 to TRBJ1-1, with D hard to call. This CDR3 region has 13 residues. The germline V gene encodes CDR1 SGHRS and CDR2 YFSETQ. Trimming shortened V by 5 bases and J by 1 base, and 9 bases separated the two germline ends. CDR3 in DNA: TGCGCCAGCAGGCCCGTCCAGAACACTGAAGCTTTCTTT. Translation gives CASRPVQNTEAFF.

The chain couples TRBV28 to TRBJ2-5; a weak D match, TRBD1 (7 bases). This CDR3 comprises 14 residues. CDR1 and CDR2 from the germline V gene are MDHEN and SYDVKM. V lost 6 bases, J lost 5 bases, and 16 bases lay in between. DNA of the CDR3: TGTGCCAGCAGCCGACTACAGGGGAGGGAGACCCAGTACTTC. This translates into CASSRLQGRETQYF.

This clonotype has more than one count but fewer than ten. This chain uses TRBV29-1 with TRBJ2-5, with D hard to call. The CDR3 runs to 10 residues. V dropped 4 bases and J dropped 8 bases, with 8 bases sitting between them. Per the germline V gene, CDR1 is SQVTM and CDR2 is ANQGSEA. In DNA, the CDR3 is TGCAGCGTTGGTCAGGACACCCAGTACTTC. This sequence encodes CSVGQDTQYF.

V and J are TRBV7-8 and TRBJ1-2, with D possibly TRBD1 on 5 matching bases. CDR3 length: 15 residues. The germline V gene encodes CDR1 SGHVS and CDR2 FQNEAQ. V was pared by 5 bases and J by 3 bases, with 16 bases between. The DNA of the CDR3 is TGTGCCAGCAGCACCGGCAGAGGGGACGACTATGGCTACACCTTC. As protein: CASSTGRGDDYGYTF.

The chain is built from TRBV19 and TRBJ1-5; tentatively, D is TRBD1 (6 bases). Trimming removed 9 bases at V and 3 bases at J, with 15 bases between. The CDR3 contains 14 residues. Germline V gene sequence: CDR1 LNHDA, CDR2 SQIVND (reference sequence). Here the CDR3 reads CASRIGGNNQPQHF. DNA of the CDR3: TGTGCCAGCAGAATAGGGGGGAACAATCAGCCCCAGCATTTT.

The chain links TRBV7-9 to TRBJ2-7; 7 bases are shared with TRBD1. The CDR3 length is 15 residues. V dropped 3 bases and J dropped 6; count of bases not matched to a gene: 11. The germline gives CDR1 SEHNR, CDR2 FQNEAQ (reference sequence). CDR3 residues: CASSFPRGINCEQYF. The CDR3 DNA sequence: TGTGCCAGCAGCTTCCCCAGGGGGATAAACTGCGAGCAGTACTTC.

This clonotype was seen a few times. Here the CDR3 reads CASSDGGRGSYEQYF. Written as DNA, the CDR3 is TGTGCCAGCAGTGACGGGGGCAGGGGATCCTACGAGCAGTACTTC. The chain employs TRBV25-1 and TRBJ2-7; D is tentatively TRBD1 or TRBD2 (6 bases each). Germline V gene sequence: CDR1 MGHDK, CDR2 SYGVNS. Trimming took 3 bases from V and 1 from J, leaving 13 bases between them. This CDR3 is built from 15 residues.

This clonotype came up once. This may come from a read error, since a much larger clone is one base off. V is TRBV5-4 and J is TRBJ1-2; a weak D match, TRBD1 (6 bases). The CDR3 is 16 amino acids. Germline V CDR1 and CDR2: SGHNT, YYREEE (reference sequence). The CDR3 protein is CASSHSSLQGIYGCTF. In DNA, the CDR3 is TGTGCCAGCAGCCATAGCTCCTTACAGGGTATCTATGGCTGCACCTTC. Complete variable domain (other parts from reference TRBV5-4 and TRBJ1-2): ETGVTQSPTHLIKTRGQQVTLRCSSQSGHNTVSWYQQALGQGPQFIFQYYREEENGRGNFPPRFSGLQFPNYSSELNVNALELDDSALYLCASSHSSLQGIYGCTFGSGTRLTVV.

This chain connects TRBV2 to TRBJ2-5, with 9 bases fitting TRBD2. Trimming at V came to 6 bases and at J to 0 bases, leaving 8 bases not matched to a gene. This CDR3 is built from 16 residues. CDR1 and CDR2 from the germline V gene are SNHLY and FYNNEI. DNA for the CDR3: TGTGCCAGCAGCAACATAGCGGGAGTTGACCAAGAGACCCAGTACTTC. Its protein product is CASSNIAGVDQETQYF.

The chain combines TRBV19 with TRBJ1-5, with TRBD1 matching 8 bases. V dropped 0 bases and J dropped 6; count of bases not matched to a gene: 10. The germline gives CDR1 LNHDA, CDR2 SQIVND (reference sequence). This CDR3 contains 17 residues. The CDR3 spells CASSIDMTGALLQPQHF. As DNA, the CDR3 is TGTGCCAGTAGTATAGACATGACAGGGGCCCTCCTTCAGCCCCAGCATTTT.

CDR3 nucleotides: TGCTGCTACTTGTTAGGCAGGGGCACTGGGCCCTATGGCTACACCTTC. It is translated as CCYLLGRGTGPYGYTF. This sequence joins TRBV20-1 and TRBJ1-2, with TRBD1 as a possible D gene (6 bases). This CDR3 is built from 16 residues. In germline, CDR1 is DFQATT, CDR2 SNEGSKA (reference sequence).

This clonotype was counted a single time. The chain joins TRBV4-1 to TRBJ1-3; D not resolved. V lost 3 bases and J lost 2, with 14 bases in between. The CDR3 totals 16 residues. The germline V gene has CDR1 MGHRA and CDR2 YSYEKL. The CDR3 region has the DNA TGCGCCAGCAGCCAGCAGCAGCTGGGGACTGGAAACACCATATATTTT. It encodes CASSQQQLGTGNTIYF.

CDR3: CASSLSTGSPLHF. The CDR3 DNA sequence: TGTGCCAGCAGTTTAAGCACGGGATCACCCCTCCACTTT. The chain joins TRBV12-3 or TRBV12-4 to TRBJ1-6; no reliable D call. The CDR3 has 13 amino acids. V lost 2 bases and J 10 bases, leaving 9 bases between the germline ends.

Note on this clonotype: The junction departs from germline at one end; a sequencing error may be responsible. V is TRBV2 and J is TRBJ2-2; D may match TRBD1 or TRBD2 (5 bases each). The CDR3 is made up of 14 amino acids. The germline CDR1 and CDR2 sequences are SNHLY and FYNNEI. The CDR3 nucleotides are TGTACCAGCACCGGGACGGCGAACACCGGGGAGCTGTTTTTT. Protein sequence: CTSTGTANTGELFF.

This chain joins TRBV7-6 and TRBJ1-1; D uncertain. Trimming removed 1 base from V and 1 base from J, with 10 bases in between. The CDR3 consists of 15 residues. From germline, CDR1 is SGHVS and CDR2 FNYEAQ. The CDR3 spells CASSLDSGRNTEAFF. Here the CDR3 DNA reads TGTGCCAGCAGCTTAGATAGCGGCAGGAACACTGAAGCTTTCTTT.

The chain carries TRBV19 and TRBJ2-5, with 11 positions matching TRBD2. V shed 5 bases, J shed 11 bases, and the junction held 13 bases outside the gene matches. The CDR3 runs to 15 residues. Germline assignment: CDR1 LNHDA and CDR2 SQIVND (reference sequence). Written as DNA, the CDR3 is TGTGCCAGTAGTCGTAGCGGGAGGGCCTCCTCGACGCAGTACTTC. This sequence encodes CASSRSGRASSTQYF.

The chain recombines TRBV3-1 with TRBJ2-5; possibly TRBD1 for D (5 bases). Germline CDR1 LGHDT, CDR2 YNNKEL (reference sequence). The CDR3 spans 11 residues. CDR3 DNA: TGTGTTGTTTTGCAGGGAGAGACCCAGTACTTC. Translated: CVVLQGETQYF.

The rearrangement uses TRBV24-1 and TRBJ2-7; 9 bases map to TRBD2. Germline lookup yields CDR1 KGHDR and CDR2 SFDVKD. The CDR3 runs to 14 residues. V was pared by 5 bases and J by 7 bases, with 8 bases of the junction left unmatched. The CDR3 sequence is CATSGGTSSQEQYF. CDR3 sequence (DNA): TGTGCCACCAGTGGAGGGACTAGCAGCCAAGAGCAGTACTTC.

There are many counts of this clonotype. The V call is TRBV7-3, the J call TRBJ1-1; maybe TRBD1 (5 bases). Germline V gives CDR1 SGHTA, CDR2 FQGTGA. V was cut by 0 bases and J by 1 base, with 12 bases left in between. CDR3 size: 16 residues. The CDR3 loop reads CASSLTGIGTNTEAFF. Written as DNA, the CDR3 is TGTGCCAGCAGCTTAACAGGTATCGGGACGAACACTGAAGCTTTCTTT.

V is TRBV9 and J is TRBJ1-4; TRBD1 aligns across 8 bases. The ends lost 4 bases at V and 4 bases at J; junction bases unmatched: 6. CDR3 length equals 15 residues. Germline CDR1 reads SGDLS; CDR2 reads YYNGEE. This chain's CDR3 is CASSSRDRRNEKLFF. The CDR3 DNA reads as TGTGCCAGCAGCTCCCGGGACAGGCGTAATGAAAAACTGTTTTTT.

A few counts support this clonotype. The rearrangement uses TRBV29-1 and TRBJ2-7; tentative D call: TRBD1 (8 bases). CDR1 and CDR2 (germline): SQVTM, ANQGSEA. The CDR3 is 12 amino acids. Trimming shortened V by 5 bases and J by 6 bases, and 14 bases separated the two germline ends. The CDR3 is CSVNRGGGEQYF. The DNA for the CDR3 is TGCAGCGTTAACAGGGGGGGCGGCGAGCAGTACTTC.

This sequence joins TRBV2 and TRBJ2-7; D gene uncertain. CDR1 and CDR2 from the germline V gene are SNHLY and FYNNEI. Trimming shortened V by 3 bases and J by 0 bases, and 12 bases separated the two germline ends. CDR3 length: 15 residues. CDR3 coding DNA: TGTGCCAGCAGTGATCCAGCGACTTACTCCTACGAGCAGTACTTC. It codes for CASSDPATYSYEQYF.

The chain carries TRBV29-1 and TRBJ2-7; the D is unclear. Germline V CDR1 and CDR2: SQVTM, ANQGSEA. The CDR3 runs to 14 residues. Trimming pared 4 bases from V and 9 bases from J, leaving 22 bases between. CDR3 sequence (DNA): TGCAGCGTTGCTCCGGCTCCCCATCACGTTGGGCAGTACTTC. As protein: CSVAPAPHHVGQYF.

This clonotype was observed at least ten times. The V and J genes are TRBV12-3 or TRBV12-4 and TRBJ1-2; D unclear. CDR3 length equals 14 residues. V gave up 5 bases and J gave up 0 bases, with 10 bases separating them. The CDR3, as DNA: TGTGCCAGCAGTCCCGACTGGGCTAACTATGGCTACACCTTC. Encoded protein: CASSPDWANYGYTF.

The gene calls are TRBV10-3 and TRBJ2-7; 7 bases fit TRBD1. This CDR3 region has 15 residues. V was clipped by 2 bases and J by 0 bases; unmatched bases: 4. CDR1 and CDR2 (germline): ENHRY, SYGVKD. CDR3 DNA: TGTGCCATCAGTGAGCCGACAGGGAGCTCCTACGAGCAGTACTTC. Translated, it gives CAISEPTGSSYEQYF.

This clonotype turned up a few times. This may be a read error: a much more frequent sequence differs by one nucleotide. V and J are TRBV20-1 and TRBJ1-1, with D unresolved. This CDR3 has 14 residues. Germline-derived CDR1 and CDR2 are DFQATT and SNEGSKA (reference sequence). The CDR3 region has the DNA TGCAGTACTAGAGAGCAGGTTGGCTACACTGAAGCTTTCTTT. As protein: CSTREQVGYTEAFF.

This chain joins TRBV7-2 and TRBJ1-3; D might be TRBD1 (5 bases). The CDR3 consists of 17 residues. V gave up 1 base and J gave up 1 base, with 14 bases separating them. Per germline, CDR1 SGHTA and CDR2 FQGNSA. The DNA of the CDR3 is TGTGCCAGCAGCTTAGGCCGGGGACCAGGGTCTGGAAACACCATATATTTT. Translating it yields CASSLGRGPGSGNTIYF. Full variable domain (missing parts from reference TRBV7-2 and TRBJ1-3): GAGVSQSPSNKVTEKGKDVELRCDPISGHTALYWYRQSLGQGLEFLIYFQGNSAPDKSGLPSDRFSAERTGGSVSTLTIQRTQQEDSAVYLCASSLGRGPGSGNTIYFGEGSWLTVV.

This clonotype has more than one count but fewer than ten. The rearrangement joins TRBV2 to TRBJ2-7, with 14 bases identical to TRBD2. The CDR3 is 15 residues long. Germline V gene sequence: CDR1 SNHLY, CDR2 FYNNEI. Trimming took 7 bases from V and 6 from J; bases not matched to a gene: 8. The CDR3 nucleotides read TGTGCCAGCATTCGACTAGCGGGAGGGTCGGGCGAGCAGTACTTC. This gives the protein CASIRLAGGSGEQYF.

J is TRBJ2-1 and V is TRBV7-9; D gene uncertain. Germline-derived CDR1 and CDR2 are SEHNR and FQNEAQ (reference sequence). The CDR3 is 12 amino acids. V lost 3 bases and J lost 9, with 9 bases in between. CDR3 sequence reads: CASSFSEIEQFF. DNA of the CDR3: TGTGCCAGCAGCTTTAGTGAGATTGAGCAGTTCTTC.